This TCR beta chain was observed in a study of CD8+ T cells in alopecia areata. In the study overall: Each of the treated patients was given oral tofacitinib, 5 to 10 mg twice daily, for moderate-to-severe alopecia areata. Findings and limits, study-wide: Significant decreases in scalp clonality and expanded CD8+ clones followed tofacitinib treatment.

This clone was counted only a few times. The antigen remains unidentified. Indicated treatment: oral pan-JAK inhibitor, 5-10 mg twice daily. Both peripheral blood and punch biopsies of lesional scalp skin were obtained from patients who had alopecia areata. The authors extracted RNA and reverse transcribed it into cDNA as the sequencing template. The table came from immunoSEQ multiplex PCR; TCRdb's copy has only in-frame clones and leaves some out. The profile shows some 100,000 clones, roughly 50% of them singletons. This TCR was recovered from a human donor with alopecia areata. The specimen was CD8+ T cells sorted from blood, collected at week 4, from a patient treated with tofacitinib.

The CDR3 DNA sequence: TGTGCCAGCAGCTTTTTACCGGCCTATGGCTACACCTTC. Translated: CASSFLPAYGYTF. V and J are TRBV7-9 and TRBJ1-2; D gene ambiguous. CDR3 length: 13 amino acids. Trimming left V 3 bases short and J 4 bases short, with 9 bases between. From germline, CDR1 is SEHNR and CDR2 FQNEAQ (reference sequence). The full variable domain, its missing parts supplied by reference TRBV7-9 and TRBJ1-2, is DTGVSQNPRHKITKRGQNVTFRCDPISEHNRLYWYRQTLGQGPEFLTYFQNEAQLEKSRLLSDRFSAERPKGSFSTLEIQRTEQGDSAMYLCASSFLPAYGYTFGSGTRLTVV.